Shown below are 12 T cell receptor beta chains from a single sample sequenced in a study of T-cell memory formation after mild COVID-19. Each CDR3 protein is one row after TCRdb ran MiXCR on the 5' RACE reads. Of 310,000 or so distinct CDR3 sequences in the sample, less than 20% were seen once. Input material: PBMCs or a T cell subset sorted from them (not recorded which). The receptors were gathered from a man aged 18 to 29 who had mild COVID-19 (a few samples of this study predate the infection). Cell type and time point are not known.

J is TRBJ1-4 and V is TRBV4-2; D remains unclear. This CDR3 spans 13 amino acids. Germline V gene sequence: CDR1 LGHNA, CDR2 YNFKEQ. V was cut by 7 bases and J by 7 bases, with 13 bases left in between. The chain's CDR3 is CASTSGMGEKLFF. The CDR3 nucleotides read TGTGCCAGCACCAGTGGGATGGGTGAAAAACTGTTTTTT.

This clonotype came up a few times. This chain links TRBV6-6 with TRBJ1-5, with D unclear. The CDR3 loop spans 14 amino acids. In germline, CDR1 is MNHNY, CDR2 SVGAGI (reference sequence). Trimming pared 7 bases from V and 1 base from J, leaving 11 bases between. The CDR3 here is CASTPSDSNQPQHF. The CDR3 DNA follows: TGTGCCAGCACTCCGAGCGACAGCAATCAGCCCCAGCATTTT.

A few counts support this clonotype. J is TRBJ1-2 and V is TRBV10-3; 9 nucleotides agree with TRBD1. The CDR3 runs 13 residues. Germline V gene data show CDR1 as ENHRY and CDR2 as SYGVKD. The V and J ends lost 8 bases and 2 bases, in that order; junction bases with no gene match: 3. This CDR3 reads CAIRGQGNYGYTF. The CDR3 coding sequence is TGTGCCATCCGCGGACAGGGGAACTATGGCTACACCTTC.

This clonotype was seen a few times. The chain recombines TRBV5-1 with TRBJ1-3, with D perhaps TRBD1 (6 bases). The CDR3 runs to 14 residues. The V gene lost 2 bases and the J gene lost 2 bases, with 8 bases spanning the gap. Germline-derived CDR1 and CDR2 are SGHRS and YFSETQ. CDR3 sequence: CASSLTGPGNTIYF. CDR3 nucleotides: TGCGCCAGCAGCTTAACAGGGCCTGGAAACACCATATATTTT.

This chain joins TRBV20-1 and TRBJ2-1; 15 nucleotides agree with TRBD2. The CDR3 sequence is 15 residues long. The junction had 7 bases not matched to a gene; V was cut back by 6 bases and J by 7 bases. Germline loops: CDR1 DFQATT, CDR2 SNEGSKA (reference sequence). Written as DNA, the CDR3 is TGCAGTGCCGGAGGGACTAGCGGGGGGCCTAATGAGCAGTTCTTC. Residues: CSAGGTSGGPNEQFF.

The chain has TRBV4-3 and TRBJ1-2; D remains ambiguous. With 0 bases removed from V and 9 bases from J, the gap between germline ends came to 14 bases. This CDR3 spans 14 amino acids. Germline loops: CDR1 LGHNA, CDR2 YSLEER. The CDR3 is CASSQDSVPRRYTF. As DNA, the CDR3 is TGCGCCAGCAGCCAAGATTCGGTCCCCCGCCGCTACACCTTC.

This sequence joins TRBV28 and TRBJ2-7, with a possible D match to TRBD2 (5 bases). Germline-derived CDR1 and CDR2 are MDHEN and SYDVKM. The CDR3 length is 13 residues. Trimming took off 4 bases at V and 2 bases at J, with 9 bases between the two ends. Here the CDR3 reads CASSSAGAYEQYV. The CDR3 DNA reads TGTGCCAGCAGTTCCGCCGGGGCCTACGAGCAGTACGTC.

The table lists this clonotype with a few counts. The chain has TRBV2 and TRBJ2-7, with TRBD1 matching over 9 bases. Trimming at V came to 6 bases and at J to 0 bases, leaving 3 bases not matched to a gene. CDR3 length: 14 residues. The V gene's germline CDR1 is SNHLY and CDR2 FYNNEI. The DNA for the CDR3 is TGTGCCAGCAGGAAGGACAGGGGCTCCTACGAGCAGTACTTC. As protein: CASRKDRGSYEQYF.

This clonotype appeared many times. The chain has TRBV5-1 and TRBJ1-4; tentative D call: TRBD1 (5 bases). The length of the CDR3 is 15 residues. From germline, CDR1 is SGHRS and CDR2 YFSETQ. The germline V and J ends were trimmed by 4 bases and 0 bases, with 10 bases remaining between them. The CDR3 DNA reads TGCGCCAGCAGCACGCAGGGTGCAACTAATGAAAAACTGTTTTTT. Amino acid sequence: CASSTQGATNEKLFF.

This clonotype has a handful of counts. This sequence joins TRBV6-5 and TRBJ2-1; the D gene is possibly TRBD2 (6 bases). V shed 0 bases and J shed 9 bases, with 9 bases lying between them. This CDR3 is 13 amino acids long. The V gene's germline CDR1 is MNHEY and CDR2 SVGAGI. The CDR3 sequence: CASSYSEGIEQFF. CDR3 DNA: TGTGCCAGCAGTTACTCGGAGGGAATTGAGCAGTTCTTC.

This clonotype has a handful of counts. The chain uses TRBV19 and TRBJ2-2, with 9 bases lining up with TRBD1. Trimming cost V 6 bases and J 5 bases; bases outside gene matches: 10. Germline CDR1 and CDR2: LNHDA and SQIVND (reference sequence). CDR3 size: 16 residues. CDR3 sequence: CASRDLGQGMTGELFF. CDR3 nucleotides: TGTGCCAGTAGAGACCTCGGACAGGGGATGACCGGGGAGCTGTTTTTT.

This clonotype was counted only a few times. The chain's CDR3 is CAISGWADSNQPQHF. Here the CDR3 DNA reads TGTGCCATCAGTGGGTGGGCCGATAGCAATCAGCCCCAGCATTTT. The J gene is TRBJ1-5, the V gene TRBV10-3; D ambiguous. Germline V gives CDR1 ENHRY, CDR2 SYGVKD. The CDR3 runs to 15 residues. With 4 bases removed from V and 0 bases from J, the gap between germline ends came to 10 bases.